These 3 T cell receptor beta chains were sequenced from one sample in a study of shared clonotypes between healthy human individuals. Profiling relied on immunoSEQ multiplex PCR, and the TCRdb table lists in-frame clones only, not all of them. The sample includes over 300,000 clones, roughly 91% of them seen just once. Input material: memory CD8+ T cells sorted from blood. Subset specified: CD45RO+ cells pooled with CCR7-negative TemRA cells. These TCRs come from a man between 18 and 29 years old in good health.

Here the CDR3 DNA reads TGTGCCAGCAGTGAGGAGGGGGGGACCTACGAGCAGTACTTC. It yields the protein CASSEEGGTYEQYF. The genes are TRBV6-1 and TRBJ2-7; a possible D gene is TRBD2 (7 bases). This CDR3 has 14 residues. V was pared by 3 bases and J by 2 bases, with 11 bases between. The germline CDR1 and CDR2 sequences are MNHNS and SASEGT.

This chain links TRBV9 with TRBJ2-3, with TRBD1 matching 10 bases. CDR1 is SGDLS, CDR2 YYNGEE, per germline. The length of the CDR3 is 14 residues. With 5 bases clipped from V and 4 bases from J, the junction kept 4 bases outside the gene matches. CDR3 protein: CASRPTGGSDTQYF. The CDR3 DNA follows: TGTGCCAGCAGACCGACAGGGGGCTCAGATACGCAGTATTTT.

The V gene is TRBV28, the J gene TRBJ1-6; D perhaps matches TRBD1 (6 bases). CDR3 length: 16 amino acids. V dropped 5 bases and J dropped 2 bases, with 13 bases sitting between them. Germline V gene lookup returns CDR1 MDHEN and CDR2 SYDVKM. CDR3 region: CASSPYGGPYNSPLHF. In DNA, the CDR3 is TGTGCCAGCAGTCCCTACGGGGGCCCCTATAATTCACCCCTCCACTTT.